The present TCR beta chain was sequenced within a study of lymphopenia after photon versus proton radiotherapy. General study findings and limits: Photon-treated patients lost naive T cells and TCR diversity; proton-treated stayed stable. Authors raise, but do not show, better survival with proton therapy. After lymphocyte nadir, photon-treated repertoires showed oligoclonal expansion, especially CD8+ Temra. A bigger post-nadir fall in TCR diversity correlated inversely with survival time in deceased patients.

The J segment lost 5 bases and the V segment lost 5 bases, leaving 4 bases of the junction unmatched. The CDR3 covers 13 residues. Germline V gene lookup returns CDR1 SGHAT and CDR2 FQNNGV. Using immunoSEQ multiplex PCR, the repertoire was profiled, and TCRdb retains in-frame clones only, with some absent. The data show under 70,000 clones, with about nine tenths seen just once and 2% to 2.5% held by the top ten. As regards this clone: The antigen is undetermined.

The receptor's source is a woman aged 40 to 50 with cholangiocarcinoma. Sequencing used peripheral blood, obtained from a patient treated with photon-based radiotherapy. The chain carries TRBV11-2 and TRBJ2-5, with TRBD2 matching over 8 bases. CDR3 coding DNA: TGTGCCAGCAGCCCGGGGGGGAAGGAGACCCAGTACTTC. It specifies CASSPGGKETQYF.